This paragraph reports one T cell receptor (beta chain). The antigen is undetermined. Everyone who donated was a healthy Caucasian. The data originate from a study of identical twins. This CDR3 spans 16 amino acids. Germline lookup yields CDR1 MGHRA and CDR2 YSYEKL. V shed 3 bases and J shed 0 bases, with 9 bases lying between them. Study-level results: A partial confounding effect on zero-insertion analyses could come from invariant MAIT and iNKT cells. It was out-of-frame TCR alpha sharing in monozygotic twins that models underestimated.

Using its own MiXCR run on the 5' RACE reads, TCRdb lists one record per CDR3 protein. The table includes nearly 900,000 distinct CDR3 sequences, more than 9% detected once. This same sample was also part of a study on yellow fever vaccine responses in identical twins. According to that study: Twins showed a vaccine T cell response that reportedly seemed partly convergent, partly personalized.

V and J are TRBV4-1 and TRBJ1-6, with D unresolved. The receptor's source is a woman aged 18-29 years in good health. The source material was PBMCs. CDR3 DNA sequence: TGCGCCAGCAGCCAGCAGGTTCGCTCCTATAATTCACCCCTCCACTTT. It codes for CASSQQVRSYNSPLHF.